This T cell receptor (beta chain) was retrieved from a study of patients and donors after allogeneic stem cell transplantation. TCRdb fed the RT-PCR reads into MiXCR, producing one record per CDR3 protein. Counted here are roughly 230,000 distinct CDR3 sequences, 12% to 15% occurring once; the ten biggest clones make up around 10%. Trimming took 5 bases from V and 3 from J; bases not matched to a gene: 6. CDR1 and CDR2 from the germline V gene are SGHVS and FQNEAQ. CDR3 size: 14 residues. The origin of this receptor is a human donor who was either an allogeneic HSCT recipient or a stem cell or donor lymphocyte infusion donor (not recorded which). It is not recorded whose cells these are; they may come from a transplant donor. Sequenced material: blood, either unsorted or a sorted T cell fraction (not recorded which). This chain links TRBV7-8 with TRBJ2-7; 8 nucleotides align to TRBD1. This CDR3 is CASSPTTGGYEQYF. The CDR3 DNA follows: TGTGCCAGCAGCCCTACTACAGGGGGCTACGAGCAGTACTTC. The whole variable domain, remainder taken from reference TRBV7-8 and TRBJ2-7, is GAGVSQSPRYKVAKRGQDVALRCDPISGHVSLFWYQQALGQGPEFLTYFQNEAQLDKSGLPSDRFFAERPEGSVSTLKIQRTQQEDSAVYLCASSPTTGGYEQYFGPGTRLTVT.